Below, 8 T cell receptor beta chains from the same sample are listed, as sequenced in a study of spatial heterogeneity in lung cancer. Time point reported: sample taken at primary tumor resection. Each CDR3 protein is one row after TCRdb ran MiXCR on the 5' RACE reads. Of about 5,700 distinct CDR3 sequences listed, under 15% are singletons. Sequencing was performed on lung tissue, taken at surgery. All receptors come from a human donor with early-stage non-small cell lung cancer.

As regards this clonotype: This beta chain appears as a stray read in a library generated for alpha chains; its size is not informative. This rearrangement joins TRBV7-8 to TRBJ2-5; TRBD2 aligns across 7 bases. The V segment lost 5 bases and the J segment 3 bases; nucleotides outside the gene matches: 3. The CDR3 has 13 residues. Germline CDR1 is SGHVS and CDR2 is FQNEAQ. CDR3 sequence reads: CASSRSGEETQYF. The CDR3, as DNA: TGTGCCAGCAGCCGCAGCGGGGAAGAGACCCAGTACTTC.

This clonotype occurred many times. Little can be read into the size of this beta chain, an off-target read in a library designed for alpha chains. The rearrangement joins TRBV29-1 to TRBJ2-2, with unresolved D. CDR1 is SQVTM and CDR2 is ANQGSEA in the germline V gene. The CDR3 spans 12 residues. V was shortened by 6 bases and J by 1 base, with 6 bases between the two germline ends. CDR3 DNA sequence: TGCAGCGTAGTAGAGAACACCGGGGAGCTGTTTTTT. It codes for CSVVENTGELFF.

This clonotype was counted at least ten times. With the library built for alpha chains, this beta chain is off target and its frequency is not meaningful. The gene calls are TRBV5-1 and TRBJ2-7; 7 positions match TRBD1. The germline CDR1 and CDR2 sequences are SGHRS and YFSETQ. Trimming at V came to 1 base and at J to 6 bases, leaving 1 base not matched to a gene. The CDR3 has 12 amino acids. CDR3 nucleotide sequence: TGCGCCAGCAGCTTGCAGGGGGTCGAGCAGTACTTC. Protein product: CASSLQGVEQYF.

This clonotype was seen ten or more times. As an off-target read in a library built for alpha chains, this beta chain has a frequency of little significance. The chain is built from TRBV3-1 and TRBJ2-7; D call uncertain. The CDR3 is made up of 13 amino acids. Germline V gene sequence: CDR1 LGHDT, CDR2 YNNKEL (reference sequence). V was trimmed by 4 bases and J by 0 bases, leaving 7 bases between them. CDR3 nucleotide sequence: TGTGCCAGCAGCCGGGGATTCTCCTACGAGCAGTACTTC. Its translation: CASSRGFSYEQYF.

At least ten counts were recorded for this clonotype. Within a library made for alpha chains, this beta chain is off target, and its count is uninformative. The rearrangement uses TRBV6-5 and TRBJ1-6, with 7 bases fitting TRBD1. Germline CDR1 MNHEY, CDR2 SVGAGI. Losses at the gene ends were 2 bases for V and 9 bases for J; bases not matched to a gene: 16. CDR3 length: 18 residues. CDR3 in DNA: TGTGCCAGCAGTTACGGTCGACAATCAGGGACAGCCAGTTCACCCCTCCACTTT. Its translation: CASSYGRQSGTASSPLHF.

This clonotype is medium-sized. Since the library was made to target alpha chains, this beta chain is a stray read and its abundance is not meaningful. The J gene is TRBJ1-4, the V gene TRBV18; TRBD1 matches 8 bases. The CDR3 is 12 amino acids. J was trimmed by 13 bases and V by 3 bases; bases with no gene match: 4. Per the germline V gene, CDR1 is KGHSH and CDR2 is LQKENI. The CDR3 DNA sequence: TGTGCCAGCTCACCCGGACAGGGAAGACTGTTTTTT. Encoded protein: CASSPGQGRLFF.

This clonotype was found many times. With the library built for alpha chains, this beta chain is off target and its frequency is not meaningful. V gene TRBV6-2 or TRBV6-3 combines with J gene TRBJ2-3; 9 nucleotides match TRBD2. CDR3 length: 17 residues. With 5 bases clipped from V and 3 bases from J, the junction kept 12 bases outside the gene matches. Germline V gene sequence: CDR1 MNHEY, CDR2 SVGEGT. CDR3 in amino acids: CASSPLQAGGTTDTQYF. Here the CDR3 DNA reads TGTGCCAGCAGTCCACTCCAAGCGGGAGGTACAACAGATACGCAGTATTTT.

This clonotype was seen ten or more times. Within a library made for alpha chains, this beta chain is off target, and its count is uninformative. The chain recombines TRBV7-9 with TRBJ1-5, with 7 bases matching TRBD1. V dropped 2 bases and J dropped 5; count of bases not matched to a gene: 6. Germline V gene data show CDR1 as SEHNR and CDR2 as FQNEAQ (reference sequence). This CDR3 is 15 amino acids long. The CDR3 loop is CASSLSNTGDQPQHF. CDR3 DNA sequence: TGTGCCAGCAGCTTATCAAATACAGGGGATCAGCCCCAGCATTTT.